Below, 12 T cell receptor beta chains from the same sample are listed, as sequenced in a study of CXCR3-negative and CXCR3-positive naive CD8 T cells. Study-level results: Comparison of naive cells showed more hydrophobic TRB CDR3s in CXCR3-positive than in CXCR3-negative naive cells.

UMI-labeled 5' RACE yielded the TRB cDNA libraries. TCRdb reprocessed the 5' RACE reads and stores each CDR3 protein as one record, lacking DNA. Its listing shows 150,000 to 180,000 distinct CDR3 sequences. The antigens for these receptors are not known. Input material: naive CXCR3+ CD8+ T cells from blood. Subset denoted: CD45RO-CCR7+CD27+CD95- naive CD8+ T cells expressing CXCR3 (TNR3+). These receptors all come from a human donor in good health. Some clones in this sample may be carry-over from other donors' samples.

J is TRBJ2-1 and V is TRBV6-5. Germline values: CDR1 MNHEY, CDR2 SVGAGI. The CDR3 is 16 residues long. CDR3 region: CASSYTDTSSYNEQFF.

This chain uses TRBV28 with TRBJ2-7; TCRdb names TRBD1, which stays unverified in the absence of DNA. CDR3 size: 15 residues. The germline CDR1 and CDR2 sequences are MDHEN and SYDVKM. This chain's CDR3 is CASSFRGRRAYEQYF.

The genes are TRBV5-1 and TRBJ2-7; the TRBD2 assignment by TCRdb is unverifiable without DNA. The CDR3 has 15 residues. The germline V gene has CDR1 SGHRS and CDR2 YFSETQ. The CDR3 spells CASSISPSGIYEQYF.

This sequence joins TRBV28 and TRBJ2-7. Looked up from germline, CDR1 is MDHEN and CDR2 is SYDVKM. The length of the CDR3 is 13 residues. The CDR3 here is CASSPFNQYEQYF.

This chain links TRBV29-1 with TRBJ1-1; TCRdb's assignment of TRBD1 cannot be checked, as there is no DNA. The CDR3 covers 14 residues. Germline loops: CDR1 SQVTM, CDR2 ANQGSEA. The CDR3 loop reads CSVVGQGGSTEAFF.

The genes are TRBV29-1 and TRBJ1-1; absent DNA, TCRdb's TRBD1 call cannot be checked. The germline CDR1 and CDR2 sequences are SQVTM and ANQGSEA. The CDR3 is 15 residues long. This CDR3 is CSVEILGQGDTEAFF.

The chain is built from TRBV29-1 and TRBJ2-1; TCRdb outputs TRBD2, but without DNA this stays unchecked. Germline loops: CDR1 SQVTM, CDR2 ANQGSEA. The CDR3 consists of 15 residues. The CDR3 here is CSVGLAEQRPNEQFF.

The chain is built from TRBV6-4 and TRBJ2-3; TCRdb selects TRBD2, and the lack of DNA leaves this call unchecked. Germline loops: CDR1 MRHNA, CDR2 SNTAGT. CDR3 length: 13 residues. The CDR3 reads CASSEGEADTQYF.

This chain links TRBV19 with TRBJ1-2; TCRdb's D call, TRBD1, is unchecked because there is no DNA. The germline V gene encodes CDR1 LNHDA and CDR2 SQIVND (reference sequence). The CDR3 has 12 amino acids. The CDR3 sequence is CAGIGTGGGYTF.

The chain recombines TRBV10-1 with TRBJ2-7; TCRdb's D call, TRBD1, is unchecked because there is no DNA. Germline CDR1 is WNHNN and CDR2 is SYGVQD (reference sequence). The CDR3 covers 14 residues. Here the CDR3 reads CASSEAQGAYEQYF.

The genes are TRBV9 and TRBJ2-2. The germline V gene encodes CDR1 SGDLS and CDR2 YYNGEE. The CDR3 has 12 amino acids. CDR3: CASSKVTGELFF.

The chain carries TRBV4-1 and TRBJ1-2; TCRdb's D gene call, TRBD1, goes unchecked for lack of DNA. The CDR3 loop spans 15 amino acids. Germline V gene data show CDR1 as MGHRA and CDR2 as YSYEKL. The CDR3 loop reads CASSQNRQGGYGYTF.